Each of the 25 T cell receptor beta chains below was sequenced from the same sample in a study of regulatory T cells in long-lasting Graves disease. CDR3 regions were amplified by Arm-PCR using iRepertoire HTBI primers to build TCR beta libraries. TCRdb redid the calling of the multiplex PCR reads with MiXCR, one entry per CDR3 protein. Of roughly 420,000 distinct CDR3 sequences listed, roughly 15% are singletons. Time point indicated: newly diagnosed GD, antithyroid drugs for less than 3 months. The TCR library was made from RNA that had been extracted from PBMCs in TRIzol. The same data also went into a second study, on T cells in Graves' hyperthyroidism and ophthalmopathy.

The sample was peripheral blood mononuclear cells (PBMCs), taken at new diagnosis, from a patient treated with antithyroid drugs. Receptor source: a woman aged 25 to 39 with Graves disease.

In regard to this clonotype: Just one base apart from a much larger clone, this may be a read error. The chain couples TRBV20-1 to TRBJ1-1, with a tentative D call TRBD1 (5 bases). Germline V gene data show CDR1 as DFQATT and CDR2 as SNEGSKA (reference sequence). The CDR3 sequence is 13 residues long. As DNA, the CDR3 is TGCGGTGCTCGGGAGGAGGGGTCTGTTGCAGCTTTCTTT. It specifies CGAREEGSVAAFF.

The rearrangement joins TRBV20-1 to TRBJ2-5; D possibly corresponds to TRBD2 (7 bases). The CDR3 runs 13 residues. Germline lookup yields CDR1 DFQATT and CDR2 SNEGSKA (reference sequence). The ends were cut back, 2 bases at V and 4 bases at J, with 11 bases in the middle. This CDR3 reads CSARSGGRETQYF. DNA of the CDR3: TGCAGTGCTAGATCGGGGGGCCGAGAGACCCAGTACTTC.

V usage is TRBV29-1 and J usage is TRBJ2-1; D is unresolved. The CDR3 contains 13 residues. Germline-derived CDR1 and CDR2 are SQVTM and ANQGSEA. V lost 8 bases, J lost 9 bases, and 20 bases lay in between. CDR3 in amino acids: CSLEVPPEREQFF. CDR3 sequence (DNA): TGCAGCCTAGAGGTCCCCCCCGAACGTGAGCAGTTCTTC.

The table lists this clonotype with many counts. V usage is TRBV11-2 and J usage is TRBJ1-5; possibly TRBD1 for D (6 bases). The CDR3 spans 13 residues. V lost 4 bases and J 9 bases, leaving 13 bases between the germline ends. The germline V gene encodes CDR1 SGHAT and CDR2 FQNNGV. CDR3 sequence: CASSSDRNGPQHF. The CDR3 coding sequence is TGTGCCAGCAGCTCCGACAGGAACGGGCCCCAGCATTTT.

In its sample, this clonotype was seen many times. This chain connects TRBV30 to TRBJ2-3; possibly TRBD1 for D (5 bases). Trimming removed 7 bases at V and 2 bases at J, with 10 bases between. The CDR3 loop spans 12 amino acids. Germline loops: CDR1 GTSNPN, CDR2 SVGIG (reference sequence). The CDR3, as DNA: TGTGCCTACCTGGGGCCCACAGATACGCAGTATTTT. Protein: CAYLGPTDTQYF.

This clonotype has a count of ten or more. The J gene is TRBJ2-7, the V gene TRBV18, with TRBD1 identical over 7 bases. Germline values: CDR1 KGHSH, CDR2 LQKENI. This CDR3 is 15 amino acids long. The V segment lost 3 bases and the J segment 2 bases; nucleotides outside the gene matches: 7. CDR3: CASSPDRVGTYEQYF. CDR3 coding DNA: TGTGCCAGCTCACCCGACAGGGTTGGAACCTACGAGCAGTACTTC.

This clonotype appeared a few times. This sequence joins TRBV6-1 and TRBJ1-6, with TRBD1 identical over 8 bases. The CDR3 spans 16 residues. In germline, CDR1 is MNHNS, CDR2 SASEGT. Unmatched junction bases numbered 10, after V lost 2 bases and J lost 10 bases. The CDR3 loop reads CASSEYFQGARSPLHF. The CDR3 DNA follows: TGTGCCAGCAGTGAATACTTCCAGGGGGCACGGTCACCCCTCCACTTT.

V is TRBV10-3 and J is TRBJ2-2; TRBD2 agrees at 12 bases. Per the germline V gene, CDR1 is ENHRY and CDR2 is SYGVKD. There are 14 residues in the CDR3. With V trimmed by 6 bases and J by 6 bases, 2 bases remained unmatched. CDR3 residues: CAIRTSGRSGELFF. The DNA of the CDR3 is TGTGCCATCAGGACTAGCGGGAGATCCGGGGAGCTGTTTTTT.

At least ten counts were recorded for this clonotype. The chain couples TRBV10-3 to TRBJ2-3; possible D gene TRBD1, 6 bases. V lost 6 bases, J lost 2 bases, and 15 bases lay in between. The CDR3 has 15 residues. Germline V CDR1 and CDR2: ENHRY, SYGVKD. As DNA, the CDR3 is TGTGCCATCAGAGACCGGGACACAAACACAGATACGCAGTATTTT. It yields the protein CAIRDRDTNTDTQYF.

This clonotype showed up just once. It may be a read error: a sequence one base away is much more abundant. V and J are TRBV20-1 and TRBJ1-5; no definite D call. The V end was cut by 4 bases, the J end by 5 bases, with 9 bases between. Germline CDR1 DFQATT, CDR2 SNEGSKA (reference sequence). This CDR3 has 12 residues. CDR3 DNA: TGCAGTGCTACGCTTGGGGATCAGCCCCAGCATTTT. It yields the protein CSATLGDQPQHF.

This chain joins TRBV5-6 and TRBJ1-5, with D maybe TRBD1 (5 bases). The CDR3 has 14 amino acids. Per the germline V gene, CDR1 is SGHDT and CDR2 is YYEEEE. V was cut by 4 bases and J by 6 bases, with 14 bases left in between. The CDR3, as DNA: TGTGCCAGCAGCCTCAAGGGGCGAGGTCAGCCCCAGCATTTT. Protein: CASSLKGRGQPQHF.

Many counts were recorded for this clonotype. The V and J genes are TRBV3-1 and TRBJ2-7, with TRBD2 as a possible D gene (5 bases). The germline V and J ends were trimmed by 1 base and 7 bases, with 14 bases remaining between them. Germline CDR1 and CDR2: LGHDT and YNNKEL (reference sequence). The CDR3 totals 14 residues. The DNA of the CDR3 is TGTGCCAGCAGCCAAGGGCCGCTTAGGAGGGAGCAGTACTTC. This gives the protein CASSQGPLRREQYF.

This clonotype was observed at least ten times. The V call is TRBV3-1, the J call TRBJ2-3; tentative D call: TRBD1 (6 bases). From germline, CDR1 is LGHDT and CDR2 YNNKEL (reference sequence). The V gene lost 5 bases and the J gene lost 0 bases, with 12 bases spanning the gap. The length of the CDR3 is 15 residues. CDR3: CASSSTGSSTDTQYF. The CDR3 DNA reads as TGTGCCAGCAGCTCGACAGGTTCTAGCACAGATACGCAGTATTTT.

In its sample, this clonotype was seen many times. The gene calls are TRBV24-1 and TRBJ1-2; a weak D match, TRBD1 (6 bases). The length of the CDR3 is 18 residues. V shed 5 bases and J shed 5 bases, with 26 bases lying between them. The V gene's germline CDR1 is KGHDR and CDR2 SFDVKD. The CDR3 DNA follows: TGTGCCACCAGTGGCAGACCGGGACAAACATCGGAATCATATGGCTACACCTTC. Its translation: CATSGRPGQTSESYGYTF.

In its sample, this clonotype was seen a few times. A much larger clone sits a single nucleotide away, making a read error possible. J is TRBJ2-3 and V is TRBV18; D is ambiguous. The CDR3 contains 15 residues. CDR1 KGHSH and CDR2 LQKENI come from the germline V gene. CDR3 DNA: TGTGCCAACTCACCCGAGGACCGACCCACAGATACGCAGTATTTT. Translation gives CANSPEDRPTDTQYF.

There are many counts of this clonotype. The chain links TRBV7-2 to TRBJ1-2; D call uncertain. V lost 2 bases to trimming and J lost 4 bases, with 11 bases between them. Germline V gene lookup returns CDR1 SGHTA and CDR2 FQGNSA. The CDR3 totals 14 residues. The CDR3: CASSLNPASYGYTF. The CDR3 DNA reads TGTGCCAGCAGCTTAAATCCAGCTTCCTATGGCTACACCTTC. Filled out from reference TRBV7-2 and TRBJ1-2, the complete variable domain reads GAGVSQSPSNKVTEKGKDVELRCDPISGHTALYWYRQSLGQGLEFLIYFQGNSAPDKSGLPSDRFSAERTGGSVSTLTIQRTQQEDSAVYLCASSLNPASYGYTFGSGTRLTVV.

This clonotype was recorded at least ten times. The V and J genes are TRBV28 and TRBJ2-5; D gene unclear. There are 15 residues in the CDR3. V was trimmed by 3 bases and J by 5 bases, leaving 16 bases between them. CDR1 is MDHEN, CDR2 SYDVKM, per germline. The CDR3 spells CASSFPSAISETQYF. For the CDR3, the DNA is TGTGCCAGCAGTTTTCCCTCGGCGATTTCGGAGACCCAGTACTTC.

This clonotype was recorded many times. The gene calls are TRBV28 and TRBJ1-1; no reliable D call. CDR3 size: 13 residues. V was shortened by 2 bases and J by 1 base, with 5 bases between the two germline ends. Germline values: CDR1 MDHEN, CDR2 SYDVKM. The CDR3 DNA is TGTGCCAGCAGTTTACGGAAGAACACTGAAGCTTTCTTT. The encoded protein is CASSLRKNTEAFF.

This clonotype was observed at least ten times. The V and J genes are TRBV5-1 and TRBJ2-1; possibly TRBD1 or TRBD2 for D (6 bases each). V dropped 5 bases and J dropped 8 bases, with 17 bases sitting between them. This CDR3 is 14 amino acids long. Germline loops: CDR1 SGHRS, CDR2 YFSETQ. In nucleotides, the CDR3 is TGCGCCAGCAGAGGAAGAGGGGGGAAGGATGAGCAGTTCTTC. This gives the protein CASRGRGGKDEQFF. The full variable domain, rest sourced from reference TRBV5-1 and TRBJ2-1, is KAGVTQTPRYLIKTRGQQVTLSCSPISGHRSVSWYQQTPGQGLQFLFEYFSETQRNKGNFPGRFSGRQFSNSRSEMNVSTLELGDSALYLCASRGRGGKDEQFFGPGTRLTVL.

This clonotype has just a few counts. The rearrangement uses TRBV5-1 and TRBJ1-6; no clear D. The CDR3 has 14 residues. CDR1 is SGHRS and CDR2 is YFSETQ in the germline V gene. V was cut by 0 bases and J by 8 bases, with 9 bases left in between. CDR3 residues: CASSLGMTDSPLHF. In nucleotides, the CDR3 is TGCGCCAGCAGCTTGGGTATGACTGATTCACCCCTCCACTTT.

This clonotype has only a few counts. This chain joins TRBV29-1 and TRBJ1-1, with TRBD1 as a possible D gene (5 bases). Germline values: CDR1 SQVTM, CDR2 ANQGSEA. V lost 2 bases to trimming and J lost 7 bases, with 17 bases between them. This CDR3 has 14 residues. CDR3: CSVEWAQGYGEAFF. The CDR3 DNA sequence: TGCAGCGTTGAATGGGCGCAGGGTTATGGTGAAGCTTTCTTT.

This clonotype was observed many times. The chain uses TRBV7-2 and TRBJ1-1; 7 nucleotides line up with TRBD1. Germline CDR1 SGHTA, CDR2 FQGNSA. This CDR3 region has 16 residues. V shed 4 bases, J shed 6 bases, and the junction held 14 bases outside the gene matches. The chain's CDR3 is CASSYLRGRGNPEAFF. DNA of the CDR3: TGTGCCAGCAGCTACCTAAGGGGGCGCGGCAATCCTGAAGCTTTCTTT.

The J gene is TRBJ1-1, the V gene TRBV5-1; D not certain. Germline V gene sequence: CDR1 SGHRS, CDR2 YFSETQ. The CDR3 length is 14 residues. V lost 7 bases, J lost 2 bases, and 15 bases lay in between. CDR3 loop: CASRFGVLNTEAFF. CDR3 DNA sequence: TGCGCCAGCCGATTCGGGGTCCTTAACACTGAAGCTTTCTTT.

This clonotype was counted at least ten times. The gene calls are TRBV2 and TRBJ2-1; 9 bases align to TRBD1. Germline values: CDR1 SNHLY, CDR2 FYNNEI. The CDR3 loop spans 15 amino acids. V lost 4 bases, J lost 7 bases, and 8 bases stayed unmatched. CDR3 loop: CASSVPGQGVNEQFF. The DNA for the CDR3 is TGTGCCAGCAGTGTCCCGGGACAGGGAGTAAATGAGCAGTTCTTC.

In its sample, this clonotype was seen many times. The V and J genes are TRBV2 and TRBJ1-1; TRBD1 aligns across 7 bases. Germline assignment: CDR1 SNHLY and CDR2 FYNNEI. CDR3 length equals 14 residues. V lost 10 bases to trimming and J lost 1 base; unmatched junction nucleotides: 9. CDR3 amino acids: CAITPGTANTEAFF. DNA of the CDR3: TGTGCCATCACCCCGGGGACAGCGAACACTGAAGCTTTCTTT.